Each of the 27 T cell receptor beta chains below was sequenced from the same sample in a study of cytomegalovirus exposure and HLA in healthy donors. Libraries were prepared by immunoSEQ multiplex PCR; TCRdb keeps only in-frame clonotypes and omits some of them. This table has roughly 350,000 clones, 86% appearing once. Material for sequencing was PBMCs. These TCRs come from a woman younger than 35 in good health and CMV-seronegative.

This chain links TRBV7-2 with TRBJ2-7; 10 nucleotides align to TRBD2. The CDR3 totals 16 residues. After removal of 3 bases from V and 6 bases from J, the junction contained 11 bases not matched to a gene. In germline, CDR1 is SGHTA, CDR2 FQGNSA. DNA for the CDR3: TGTGCCAGCAGCTTGCTCTTAGCGGGAGGCACCTTCGAGCAGTACTTC. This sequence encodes CASSLLLAGGTFEQYF.

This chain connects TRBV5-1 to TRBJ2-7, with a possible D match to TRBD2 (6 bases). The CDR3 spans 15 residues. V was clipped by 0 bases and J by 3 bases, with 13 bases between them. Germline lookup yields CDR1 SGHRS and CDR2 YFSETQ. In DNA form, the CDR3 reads TGCGCCAGCAGCTTGGGGACTAATTTCGGCTACGAGCAGTACTTC. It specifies CASSLGTNFGYEQYF.

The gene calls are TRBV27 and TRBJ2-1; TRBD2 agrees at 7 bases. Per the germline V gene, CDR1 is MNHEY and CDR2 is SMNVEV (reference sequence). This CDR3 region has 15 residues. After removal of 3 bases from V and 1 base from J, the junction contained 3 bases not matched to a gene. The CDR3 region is CASSFEAGSYNEQFF. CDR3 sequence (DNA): TGTGCCAGCAGTTTTGAAGCGGGGTCCTACAATGAGCAGTTCTTC.

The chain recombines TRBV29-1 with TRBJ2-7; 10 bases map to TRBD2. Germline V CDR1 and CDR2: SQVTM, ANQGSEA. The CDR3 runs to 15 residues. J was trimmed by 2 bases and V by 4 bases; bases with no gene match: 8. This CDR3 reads CSVVRPTSGAYEQYF. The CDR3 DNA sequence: TGCAGCGTTGTGAGGCCAACTAGCGGGGCCTACGAGCAGTACTTC.

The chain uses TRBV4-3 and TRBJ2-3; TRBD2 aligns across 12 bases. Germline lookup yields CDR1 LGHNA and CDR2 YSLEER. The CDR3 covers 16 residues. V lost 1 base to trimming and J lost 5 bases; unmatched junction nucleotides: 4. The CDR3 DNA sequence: TGCGCCAGCAGCCAAGCAAAGGGACTAGCGGGAGATACGCAGTATTTT. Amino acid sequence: CASSQAKGLAGDTQYF.

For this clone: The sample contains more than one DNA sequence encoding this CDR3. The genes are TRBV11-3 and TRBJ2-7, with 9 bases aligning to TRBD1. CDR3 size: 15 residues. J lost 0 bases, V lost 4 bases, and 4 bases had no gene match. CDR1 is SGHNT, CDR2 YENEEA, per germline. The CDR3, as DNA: TGTGCCAGCAGCTCCGGACAGGGGAGCTCCTACGAGCAGTACTTC. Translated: CASSSGQGSSYEQYF.

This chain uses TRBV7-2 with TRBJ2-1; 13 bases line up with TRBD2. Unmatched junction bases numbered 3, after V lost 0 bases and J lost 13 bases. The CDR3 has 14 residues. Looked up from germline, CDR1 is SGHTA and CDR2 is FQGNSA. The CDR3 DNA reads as TGTGCCAGCAGCTTAGCCGGGACTAGCGGGAAACAGTTCTTC. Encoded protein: CASSLAGTSGKQFF.

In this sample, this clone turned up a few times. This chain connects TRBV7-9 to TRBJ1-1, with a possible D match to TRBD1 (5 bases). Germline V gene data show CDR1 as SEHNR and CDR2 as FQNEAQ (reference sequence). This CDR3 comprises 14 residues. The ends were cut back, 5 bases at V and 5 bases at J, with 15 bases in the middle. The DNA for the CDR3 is TGTGCCAGCAGCCCCCTCAGGGTCGGTACTGAAGCTTTCTTT. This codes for CASSPLRVGTEAFF.

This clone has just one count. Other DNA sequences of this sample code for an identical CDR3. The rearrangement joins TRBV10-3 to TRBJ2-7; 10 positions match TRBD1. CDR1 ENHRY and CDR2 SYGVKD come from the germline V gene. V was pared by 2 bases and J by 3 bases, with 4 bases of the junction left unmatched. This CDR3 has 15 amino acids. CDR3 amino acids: CAISERQGASYEQYF. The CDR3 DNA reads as TGTGCCATCAGTGAGAGACAGGGGGCCAGCTACGAGCAGTACTTC.

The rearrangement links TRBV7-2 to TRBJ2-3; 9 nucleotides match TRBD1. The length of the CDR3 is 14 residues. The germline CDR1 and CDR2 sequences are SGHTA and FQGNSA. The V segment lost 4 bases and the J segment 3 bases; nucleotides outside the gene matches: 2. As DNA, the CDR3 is TGTGCCAGCAGCTCACAGGGGGCTACAGATACGCAGTATTTT. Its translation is CASSSQGATDTQYF.

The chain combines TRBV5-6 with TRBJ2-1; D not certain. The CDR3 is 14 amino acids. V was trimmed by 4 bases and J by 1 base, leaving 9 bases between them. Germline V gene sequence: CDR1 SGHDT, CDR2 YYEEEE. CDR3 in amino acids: CASSLIFSYNEQFF. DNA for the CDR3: TGTGCCAGCAGCCTTATCTTTTCCTACAATGAGCAGTTCTTC.

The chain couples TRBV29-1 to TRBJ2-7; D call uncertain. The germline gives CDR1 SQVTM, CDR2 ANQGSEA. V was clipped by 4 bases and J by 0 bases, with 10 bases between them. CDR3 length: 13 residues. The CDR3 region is CSVVPGFSYEQYF. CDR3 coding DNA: TGCAGCGTTGTTCCAGGTTTCTCCTACGAGCAGTACTTC.

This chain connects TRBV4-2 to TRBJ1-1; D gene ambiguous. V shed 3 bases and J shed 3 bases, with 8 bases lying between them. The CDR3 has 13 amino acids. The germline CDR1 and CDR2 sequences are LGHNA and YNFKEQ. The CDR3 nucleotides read TGTGCCAGCAGCCAGGCCCGGGACACTGAAGCTTTCTTT. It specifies CASSQARDTEAFF.

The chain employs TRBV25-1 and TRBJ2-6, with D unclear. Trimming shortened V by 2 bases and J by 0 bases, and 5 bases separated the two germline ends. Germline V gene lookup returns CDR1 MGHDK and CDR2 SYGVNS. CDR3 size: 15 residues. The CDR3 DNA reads TGTGCCAGCAGTGAACGGTACTCTGGGGCCAACGTCCTGACTTTC. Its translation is CASSERYSGANVLTF.

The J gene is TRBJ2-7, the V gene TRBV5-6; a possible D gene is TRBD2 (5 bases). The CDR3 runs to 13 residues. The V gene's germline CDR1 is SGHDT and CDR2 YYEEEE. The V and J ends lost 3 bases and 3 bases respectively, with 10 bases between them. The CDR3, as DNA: TGTGCCAGCAGCTCCCGGGGTGGCTACGAGCAGTACTTC. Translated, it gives CASSSRGGYEQYF.

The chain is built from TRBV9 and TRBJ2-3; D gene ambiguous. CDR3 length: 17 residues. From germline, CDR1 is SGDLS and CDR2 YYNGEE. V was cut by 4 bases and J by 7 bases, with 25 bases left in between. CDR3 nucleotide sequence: TGTGCCAGCAGCCCCTTGAGGATAGCCCAAGACCAGAATACGCAGTATTTT. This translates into CASSPLRIAQDQNTQYF.

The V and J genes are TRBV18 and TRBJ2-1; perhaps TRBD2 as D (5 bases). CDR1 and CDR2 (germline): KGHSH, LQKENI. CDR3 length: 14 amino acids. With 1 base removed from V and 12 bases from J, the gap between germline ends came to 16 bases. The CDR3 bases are TGTGCCAGCTCACCACTTCATTACGGGGTAGGGCAGTTCTTC. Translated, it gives CASSPLHYGVGQFF.

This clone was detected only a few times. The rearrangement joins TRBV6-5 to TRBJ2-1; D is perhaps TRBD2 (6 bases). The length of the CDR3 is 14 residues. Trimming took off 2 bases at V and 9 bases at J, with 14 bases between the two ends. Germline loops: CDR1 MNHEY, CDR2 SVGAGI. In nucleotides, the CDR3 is TGTGCCAGCAGTTACGCGGGACCAGAAACTGAGCAGTTCTTC. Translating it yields CASSYAGPETEQFF.

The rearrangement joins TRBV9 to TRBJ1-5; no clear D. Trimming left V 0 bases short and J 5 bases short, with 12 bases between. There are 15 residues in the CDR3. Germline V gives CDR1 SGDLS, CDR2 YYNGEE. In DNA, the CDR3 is TGTGCCAGCAGCGTAGGGGCTGACGGTTATCAGCCCCAGCATTTT. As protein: CASSVGADGYQPQHF.

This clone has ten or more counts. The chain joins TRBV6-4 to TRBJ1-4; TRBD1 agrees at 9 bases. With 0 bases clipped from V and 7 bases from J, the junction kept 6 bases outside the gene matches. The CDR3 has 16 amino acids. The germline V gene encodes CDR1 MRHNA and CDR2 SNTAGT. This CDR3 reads CASSDSPGQGIEKLFF. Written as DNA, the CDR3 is TGTGCCAGCAGTGACTCCCCGGGACAGGGAATTGAAAAACTGTTTTTT.

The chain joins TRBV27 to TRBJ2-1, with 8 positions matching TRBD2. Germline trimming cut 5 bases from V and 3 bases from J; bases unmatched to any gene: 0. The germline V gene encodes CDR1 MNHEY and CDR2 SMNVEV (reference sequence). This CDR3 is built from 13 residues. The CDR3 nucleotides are TGTGCCAGCAGTACTAGCGGCTACAATGAGCAGTTCTTC. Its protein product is CASSTSGYNEQFF.

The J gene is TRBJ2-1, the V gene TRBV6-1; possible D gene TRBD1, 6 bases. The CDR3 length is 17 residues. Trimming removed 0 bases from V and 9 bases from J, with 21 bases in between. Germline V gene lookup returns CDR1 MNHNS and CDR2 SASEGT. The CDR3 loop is CASSEAPDSYTWGEQFF. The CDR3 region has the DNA TGTGCCAGCAGTGAAGCTCCGGACAGCTACACGTGGGGTGAGCAGTTCTTC.

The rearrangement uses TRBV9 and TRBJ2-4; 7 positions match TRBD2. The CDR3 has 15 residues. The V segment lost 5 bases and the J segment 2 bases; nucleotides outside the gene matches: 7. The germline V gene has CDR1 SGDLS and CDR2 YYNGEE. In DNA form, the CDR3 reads TGTGCCAGCAGTACAGGACTAGGGACCAAAAACATTCAGTACTTC. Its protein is CASSTGLGTKNIQYF.

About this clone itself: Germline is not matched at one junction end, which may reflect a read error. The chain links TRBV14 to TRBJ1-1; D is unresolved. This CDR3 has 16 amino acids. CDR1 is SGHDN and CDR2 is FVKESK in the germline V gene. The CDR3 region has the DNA TGTGCCAGCAGACAAGGTTTAGGGAGGGTGAACACTGAAGCTTTCTTT. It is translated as CASRQGLGRVNTEAFF.

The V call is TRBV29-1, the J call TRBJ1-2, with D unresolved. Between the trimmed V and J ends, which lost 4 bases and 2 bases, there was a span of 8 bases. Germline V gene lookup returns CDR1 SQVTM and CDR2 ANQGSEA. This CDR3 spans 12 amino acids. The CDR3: CSVVSGNYGYTF. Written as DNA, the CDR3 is TGCAGCGTTGTTTCAGGCAACTATGGCTACACCTTC. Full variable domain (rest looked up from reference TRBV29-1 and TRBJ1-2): SAVISQKPSRDICQRGTSLTIQCQVDSQVTMMFWYRQQPGQSLTLIATANQGSEATYESGFVIDKFPISRPNLTFSTLTVSNMSPEDSSIYLCSVVSGNYGYTFGSGTRLTVV.

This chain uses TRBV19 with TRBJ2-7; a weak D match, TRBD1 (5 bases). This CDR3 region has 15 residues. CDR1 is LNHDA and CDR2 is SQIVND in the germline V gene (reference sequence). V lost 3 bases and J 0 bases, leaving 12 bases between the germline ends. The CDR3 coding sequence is TGTGCCAGTAGTATTTACCAGGGAAGCTCCTACGAGCAGTACTTC. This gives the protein CASSIYQGSSYEQYF.

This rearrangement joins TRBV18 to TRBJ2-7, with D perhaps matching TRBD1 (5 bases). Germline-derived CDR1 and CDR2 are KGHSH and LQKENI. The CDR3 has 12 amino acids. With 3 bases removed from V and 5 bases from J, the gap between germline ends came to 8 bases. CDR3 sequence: CASSPQGDEQYF. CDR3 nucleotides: TGTGCCAGCTCACCCCAGGGTGACGAGCAGTACTTC.